This passage covers 14 T cell receptor beta chains from one sample sequenced in a study of early T cells in non-severe SARS-CoV-2 infection. TCRdb reprocessed the 5' RACE reads via MiXCR and lists one record per CDR3 protein. The sample yields tens of thousands of distinct CDR3 sequences, about 6% seen once. The sequencing sample was made of whole blood. Receptors originate from an adult who was a healthcare worker with PCR-confirmed SARS-CoV-2 infection or an uninfected control (not recorded which).

This clonotype was seen a few times. The CDR3 coding sequence is TGCGCCAGCAGCTTGGCCGAGTCAGCCGGCCCGAATGGCTACACCTTC. Encoded protein: CASSLAESAGPNGYTF. The chain recombines TRBV5-1 with TRBJ1-2; D not resolved. The length of the CDR3 is 16 residues. V was clipped by 0 bases and J by 6 bases, with 18 bases between them. Germline CDR1 and CDR2: SGHRS and YFSETQ.

This clonotype was seen a few times. The chain is built from TRBV7-6 and TRBJ1-1; D remains ambiguous. V was clipped by 10 bases and J by 5 bases, with 14 bases between them. The CDR3 consists of 12 residues. In germline, CDR1 is SGHVS, CDR2 FNYEAQ. The CDR3 sequence is CATEGEMTEAFF. The CDR3 DNA sequence: TGTGCCACCGAGGGTGAAATGACTGAAGCTTTCTTT.

This clonotype was counted ten times or more. This chain connects TRBV28 to TRBJ2-2; 9 nucleotides line up with TRBD1. V was clipped by 3 bases and J by 3 bases; unmatched bases: 8. CDR3 size: 17 residues. Germline V gene data show CDR1 as MDHEN and CDR2 as SYDVKM. The CDR3 is CASSLDRDRAYTGELFF. The CDR3 DNA reads as TGTGCCAGCAGTTTGGATCGGGACAGGGCTTACACCGGGGAGCTGTTTTTT. The entire variable domain, with the rest obtained from reference TRBV28 and TRBJ2-2, is as follows: DVKVTQSSRYLVKRTGEKVFLECVQDMDHENMFWYRQDPGLGLRLIYFSYDVKMKEKGDIPEGYSVSREKKERFSLILESASTNQTSMYLCASSLDRDRAYTGELFFGEGSRLTVL.

The chain couples TRBV27 to TRBJ1-5, with D possibly matching TRBD1 (6 bases). This CDR3 spans 18 amino acids. V shed 4 bases and J shed 1 base, with 20 bases lying between them. The germline V gene has CDR1 MNHEY and CDR2 SMNVEV (reference sequence). In DNA form, the CDR3 reads TGTGCCAGCAGTTCCAGGAGGGGAAGGGGGGACAGCAATCAGCCCCAGCATTTT. Translating gives CASSSRRGRGDSNQPQHF.

The chain is built from TRBV6-6 and TRBJ2-7; D might be TRBD2 (5 bases). CDR1 is MNHNY, CDR2 SVGAGI, per germline (reference sequence). This CDR3 comprises 13 residues. The V gene lost 2 bases and the J gene lost 4 bases, with 9 bases spanning the gap. This CDR3 reads CASSYPGLYEQYF. In DNA form, the CDR3 reads TGTGCCAGCAGTTACCCCGGACTGTACGAGCAGTACTTC.

This clonotype came up many times. The chain carries TRBV12-3 or TRBV12-4 and TRBJ2-4; the D is unclear. This CDR3 comprises 13 residues. V lost 6 bases to trimming and J lost 1 base, with 7 bases between them. CDR3 loop: CASSPGAKNIQYF. DNA for the CDR3: TGTGCCAGCAGCCCTGGGGCCAAAAACATTCAGTACTTC.

This clonotype was detected only a few times. The CDR3 loop reads CATSDLRGGGTDTQYF. The CDR3 DNA sequence: TGTGCCACCAGTGATTTGCGTGGGGGAGGCACAGATACGCAGTATTTT. The chain carries TRBV24-1 and TRBJ2-3; D is possibly TRBD1 or TRBD2 (5 bases each). The CDR3 consists of 16 residues. The germline gives CDR1 KGHDR, CDR2 SFDVKD. The ends were cut back, 0 bases at V and 1 base at J, with 10 bases in the middle.

In this sample, this clonotype turned up many times. The chain links TRBV20-1 to TRBJ2-1; 10 bases align to TRBD2. Trimming at V came to 1 base and at J to 8 bases, leaving 5 bases not matched to a gene. Germline V lookup: CDR1 DFQATT, CDR2 SNEGSKA (reference sequence). This CDR3 has 14 amino acids. The CDR3 region has the DNA TGCAGTGCTAGAGTCGACCTAGCGGGAGATGAGCAGTTCTTC. Its translation is CSARVDLAGDEQFF.

This clonotype was observed at least ten times. The rearrangement uses TRBV10-3 and TRBJ2-1; D uncertain. The CDR3 sequence is 16 residues long. Per the germline V gene, CDR1 is ENHRY and CDR2 is SYGVKD. Deletions cut 1 base from V and 1 base from J, with 11 bases between. The CDR3 region has the DNA TGTGCCATCAGTGAGTTAATGGGAAAATCCTACAATGAGCAGTTCTTC. Translated: CAISELMGKSYNEQFF.

The table lists this clonotype with many counts. The chain links TRBV6-2 or TRBV6-3 to TRBJ1-6; D gene unclear. The CDR3 has 15 amino acids. Germline V gene sequence: CDR1 MNHEY, CDR2 SVGEGT. Trimming left V 6 bases short and J 7 bases short, with 16 bases between. The CDR3 spells CASRISGQWNSPLHF. CDR3 DNA: TGTGCCAGCAGAATCTCGGGCCAATGGAATTCACCCCTCCACTTT.

There are many counts of this clonotype. This chain joins TRBV29-1 and TRBJ2-1, with 7 bases lining up with TRBD1. V dropped 4 bases and J dropped 4; count of bases not matched to a gene: 1. CDR3 length equals 12 residues. Germline loops: CDR1 SQVTM, CDR2 ANQGSEA. CDR3 in DNA: TGCAGCGTTGGGGGACAGTACAATGAGCAGTTCTTC. Translating it yields CSVGGQYNEQFF.

This clonotype has a handful of counts. The chain is built from TRBV9 and TRBJ1-6; D not certain. V lost 0 bases and J lost 10, with 11 bases in between. CDR1 is SGDLS and CDR2 is YYNGEE in the germline V gene. The CDR3 has 14 amino acids. The CDR3 here is CASSVDGFKSPLHF. Here the CDR3 DNA reads TGTGCCAGCAGCGTAGATGGGTTCAAGTCACCCCTCCACTTT.

The chain combines TRBV3-1 with TRBJ2-7; the match to TRBD2 covers 7 bases. CDR1 is LGHDT, CDR2 YNNKEL, per germline (reference sequence). CDR3 size: 14 residues. The junction had 9 bases not matched to a gene; V was cut back by 6 bases and J by 4 bases. CDR3 in DNA: TGTGCCAGCAGTCGGGGAGGGGCCCGATACGAGCAGTACTTC. Residues: CASSRGGARYEQYF.

This clonotype was picked up many times. CDR3 nucleotides: TGTGCCAGTAGAACCGGGACAGGGAACTCCTATGGCTACACCTTC. Residues: CASRTGTGNSYGYTF. The chain uses TRBV19 and TRBJ1-2; TRBD1 matches 9 bases. From germline, CDR1 is LNHDA and CDR2 SQIVND (reference sequence). V lost 6 bases and J lost 4; bases outside the gene matches: 9. This CDR3 contains 15 residues.